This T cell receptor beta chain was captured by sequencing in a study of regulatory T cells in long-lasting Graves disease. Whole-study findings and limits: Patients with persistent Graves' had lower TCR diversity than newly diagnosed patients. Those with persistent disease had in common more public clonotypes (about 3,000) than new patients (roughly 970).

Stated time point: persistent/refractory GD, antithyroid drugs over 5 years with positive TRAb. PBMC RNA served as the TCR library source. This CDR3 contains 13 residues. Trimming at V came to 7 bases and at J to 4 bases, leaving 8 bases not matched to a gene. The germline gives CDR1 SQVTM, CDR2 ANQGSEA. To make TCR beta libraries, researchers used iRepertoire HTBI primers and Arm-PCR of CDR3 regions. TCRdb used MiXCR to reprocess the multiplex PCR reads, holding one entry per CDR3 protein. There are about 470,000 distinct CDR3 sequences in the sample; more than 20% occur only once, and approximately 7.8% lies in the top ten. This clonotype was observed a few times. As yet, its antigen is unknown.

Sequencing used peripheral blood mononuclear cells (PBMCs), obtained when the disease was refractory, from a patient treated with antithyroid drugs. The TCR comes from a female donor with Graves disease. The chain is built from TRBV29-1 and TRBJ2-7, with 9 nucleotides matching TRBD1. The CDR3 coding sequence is TGCAGCGCTCGACAGGGGGAACTTTACGAGCAGTACTTC. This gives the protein CSARQGELYEQYF.